Listed here is a single TCR beta chain. The data were obtained in a study of T cell responses to AZD1222 COVID-19 vaccine. Profiled with immunoSEQ multiplex PCR; TCRdb holds only in-frame clones, not every one. The sample contains about 140,000 clones, more than 80% of which appear only once. Germline CDR1 and CDR2: MDHEN and SYDVKM. CDR3 length equals 14 residues. V dropped 5 bases and J dropped 7; count of bases not matched to a gene: 5. This rearrangement joins TRBV28 to TRBJ1-4, with TRBD1 matching 9 bases. The sample here was peripheral blood, taken on day 0 of MenACWY control vaccination. This TCR derives from an adult in good health. The CDR3 nucleotides read TGTGCCAGCAGTCATCGACAGGGGGGTGAAAAACTGTTTTTT. It is translated as CASSHRQGGEKLFF.